Described below is a single T cell receptor beta chain sequence and its context. Sequenced by immunoSEQ multiplex PCR; TCRdb stores in-frame clones only, minus some. This table has 85,000 to 130,000 clones, under 95% appearing once. This entry is derived from a study of T cell changes during pregnancy in multiple sclerosis. This clonotype was sampled from a female donor with multiple sclerosis, enrolled in a pregnancy study. This specimen consisted of peripheral blood, obtained before pregnancy.

The chain's CDR3 is CASSQEVELAGYYEQYF. CDR3 coding DNA: TGTGCCAGCAGCCAAGAGGTAGAATTAGCGGGATACTACGAGCAGTACTTC. The rearrangement links TRBV4-2 to TRBJ2-7; 8 bases map to TRBD2. CDR3 length: 17 residues. V lost 0 bases to trimming and J lost 3 bases; unmatched junction nucleotides: 10. The germline V gene encodes CDR1 LGHNA and CDR2 YNFKEQ.